This TCR beta chain was sequenced in a study of cytomegalovirus exposure and HLA in healthy donors. Findings of the study overall: According to a later analysis, donors in an Asian-associated ancestry cluster reportedly had fewer N-insertions than the approximately 730-donor mean.

The CDR3 has 15 residues. The junction had 5 bases not matched to a gene; V was cut back by 3 bases and J by 3 bases. Germline-derived CDR1 and CDR2 are KGHSH and LQKENI. 13 Jbeta primers and 60 Vbeta primers were used for the PCR. Using immunoSEQ multiplex PCR, the repertoire was profiled, and TCRdb retains in-frame clones only, with some absent. The profile covers some 220,000 clones, with 80% to 90% appearing a single time and about 1% taken by the ten largest. At collection, donors were nominally healthy, but unrecorded immune exposures were probable. On this clone itself: Its antigen is as yet unknown.

This receptor was obtained from a woman between 18 and 30 years old in good health and CMV-seronegative. The chain couples TRBV18 to TRBJ1-3; 7 nucleotides match TRBD1. Sequenced: PBMCs. CDR3 bases: TGTGCCAGCTCACCGGAGGGGGCGCTTGGAAACACCATATATTTT. Amino acid sequence: CASSPEGALGNTIYF.